The 20 T cell receptor beta chains presented below share a single source sample, sequenced in a study of identical twins. Using its own MiXCR run on the 5' RACE reads, TCRdb lists one record per CDR3 protein. This table has hundreds of thousands of distinct CDR3 sequences, roughly 8.6% appearing once. A further study also used this sample, focusing on yellow fever vaccine responses in identical twins.

The sequencing input was CD8+ T cells sorted from blood. These receptors originate from a woman younger than 35 in good health.

This clonotype showed up just a few times. This sequence joins TRBV24-1 and TRBJ2-5; D gene unclear. This CDR3 has 13 residues. V was pared by 0 bases and J by 3 bases, with 4 bases between. Germline V gene lookup returns CDR1 KGHDR and CDR2 SFDVKD. This CDR3 is CATSDLWEETQYF. The CDR3 bases are TGTGCCACCAGTGATTTGTGGGAAGAGACCCAGTACTTC.

In its sample, this clonotype was seen a few times. The chain employs TRBV11-2 and TRBJ2-5, with TRBD1 identical over 7 bases. V trimming: 4 bases; J trimming: 0 bases; junction bases outside the gene matches: 2. CDR3 length: 14 amino acids. The germline gives CDR1 SGHAT, CDR2 FQNNGV. CDR3 in DNA: TGTGCCAGCAGCTCGGGACAGTACCAAGAGACCCAGTACTTC. It yields the protein CASSSGQYQETQYF.

This clonotype was counted many times. The chain combines TRBV4-2 with TRBJ2-4; 9 bases map to TRBD2. Per the germline V gene, CDR1 is LGHNA and CDR2 is YNFKEQ. J was trimmed by 3 bases and V by 1 base; bases with no gene match: 7. There are 17 residues in the CDR3. The CDR3: CASSQVASGAIKNIQYF. CDR3 sequence (DNA): TGTGCCAGCAGCCAAGTAGCTAGCGGGGCTATCAAAAACATTCAGTACTTC.

This clonotype was observed a few times. The rearrangement links TRBV12-3 or TRBV12-4 to TRBJ1-1; D gene ambiguous. Trimming took off 5 bases at V and 4 bases at J, with 11 bases between the two ends. The CDR3 spans 13 residues. CDR3 sequence reads: CASSLGPSTEAFF. CDR3 DNA: TGTGCCAGCAGTCTCGGACCCTCCACTGAAGCTTTCTTT.

In its sample, this clonotype was seen many times. The chain uses TRBV12-3 or TRBV12-4 and TRBJ2-5, with TRBD1 matching 11 bases. The CDR3 loop spans 15 amino acids. V gave up 5 bases and J gave up 4 bases; unmatched junction bases: 6. The CDR3: CASSAWTGGRETQYF. The CDR3 coding sequence is TGTGCCAGCAGTGCCTGGACAGGGGGCCGAGAGACCCAGTACTTC.

The chain is built from TRBV6-1 and TRBJ2-1; TRBD2 matches at 11 bases. CDR3 length: 15 amino acids. Trimming took 11 bases from V and 6 from J; bases not matched to a gene: 12. The germline gives CDR1 MNHNS, CDR2 SASEGT. The CDR3 DNA follows: TGTGCCTGCGCCCTACTAGCGGGAGCTAGCAATGAGCAGTTCTTC. It encodes CACALLAGASNEQFF.

This clonotype has a count of ten or more. The rearrangement joins TRBV6-4 to TRBJ2-2; unclear D gene. Per the germline V gene, CDR1 is MRHNA and CDR2 is SNTAGT. CDR3 length: 14 residues. V was shortened by 2 bases and J by 3 bases, with 7 bases between the two germline ends. The CDR3 region has the DNA TGTGCCAGCAGTGACGACCCCGACACCGGGGAGCTGTTTTTT. Translated: CASSDDPDTGELFF.

Ten or more counts support this clonotype. The rearrangement joins TRBV15 to TRBJ2-3; tentatively, D is TRBD2 (5 bases). The CDR3 sequence is 16 residues long. The V gene lost 0 bases and the J gene lost 6 bases, with 16 bases spanning the gap. The germline gives CDR1 LNHNV, CDR2 YYDKDF (reference sequence). The CDR3 region is CATSRDKAARGDTQYF. The DNA for the CDR3 is TGTGCCACCAGCAGAGATAAAGCGGCTCGAGGTGATACGCAGTATTTT.

The rearrangement links TRBV7-3 to TRBJ2-5, with TRBD1 identical over 10 bases. V shed 4 bases, J shed 4 bases, and the junction held 3 bases outside the gene matches. This CDR3 is 14 amino acids long. Germline CDR1 and CDR2: SGHTA and FQGTGA. The CDR3 reads CASSSGTGAETQYF. The DNA of the CDR3 is TGTGCCAGCAGCTCCGGGACAGGGGCAGAGACCCAGTACTTC.

This sequence joins TRBV5-5 and TRBJ2-5; D possibly uses TRBD1 or TRBD2 (5 bases each). The germline CDR1 and CDR2 sequences are SGHKS and YYEKEE (reference sequence). The CDR3 sequence is 15 residues long. V lost 4 bases and J lost 4, with 17 bases in between. The CDR3 loop reads CASSPLEAGPETQYF. The DNA for the CDR3 is TGTGCCAGCAGCCCCCTGGAGGCAGGGCCAGAGACCCAGTACTTC.

At least ten counts were recorded for this clonotype. The CDR3 DNA reads TGCGCCAGCAGCTTGGAAGGGGTTGTCTACGAGCAGTACTTC. It encodes CASSLEGVVYEQYF. The chain combines TRBV5-1 with TRBJ2-7; D possibly corresponds to TRBD1 (5 bases). V shed 0 bases and J shed 3 bases, with 10 bases lying between them. Germline V gene lookup returns CDR1 SGHRS and CDR2 YFSETQ. The CDR3 runs to 14 residues.

This chain connects TRBV19 to TRBJ2-1; D uncertain. The germline V and J ends were trimmed by 1 base and 7 bases, with 11 bases remaining between them. CDR3 length: 14 residues. Germline assignment: CDR1 LNHDA and CDR2 SQIVND (reference sequence). For the CDR3, the DNA is TGTGCCAGTAGTATAGTCGCGTACCATAATGAGCAGTTCTTC. Encoded protein: CASSIVAYHNEQFF.

This sequence joins TRBV28 and TRBJ2-5; 7 nucleotides agree with TRBD2. CDR1 MDHEN and CDR2 SYDVKM come from the germline V gene. V trimming: 6 bases; J trimming: 2 bases; junction bases outside the gene matches: 15. The CDR3 length is 17 residues. The CDR3 DNA follows: TGTGCCAGCAGCTCCCCGGGTGGCGGGAGACGGCAAGAGACCCAGTACTTC. It yields the protein CASSSPGGGRRQETQYF.

A note on this clonotype: A much larger clone is a single base away; this may be a read error. CDR3: CGARDRASGRSDTQYF. CDR3 nucleotide sequence: TGCGGTGCTAGAGATCGTGCAAGCGGGAGGTCAGATACGCAGTATTTT. V gene TRBV20-1 combines with J gene TRBJ2-3, with TRBD2 identical over 9 bases. The germline V gene has CDR1 DFQATT and CDR2 SNEGSKA (reference sequence). The length of the CDR3 is 16 residues.

This clonotype was observed at least ten times. This sequence joins TRBV5-1 and TRBJ1-4; D not certain. The CDR3 is 12 amino acids. CDR1 and CDR2 from the germline V gene are SGHRS and YFSETQ. The germline V and J ends were trimmed by 0 bases and 13 bases, with 10 bases remaining between them. The CDR3 DNA sequence: TGCGCCAGCAGCTTGGATAGGACGGCACTGTTTTTT. Translated, it gives CASSLDRTALFF.

The chain combines TRBV12-3 or TRBV12-4 with TRBJ2-3; 11 positions match TRBD2. V lost 2 bases to trimming and J lost 5 bases; unmatched junction nucleotides: 9. The CDR3 runs to 17 residues. CDR3 amino acids: CASSLPGTSGEGDTQYF. As DNA, the CDR3 is TGTGCCAGCAGTTTACCGGGGACTAGCGGCGAGGGAGATACGCAGTATTTT.

The gene calls are TRBV6-1 and TRBJ1-4; 9 bases line up with TRBD1. The J segment lost 8 bases and the V segment lost 7 bases, leaving 8 bases of the junction unmatched. The CDR3 has 14 amino acids. Germline values: CDR1 MNHNS, CDR2 SASEGT. This CDR3 is CASIKQGAQEKLFF. The CDR3 DNA is TGTGCCAGCATCAAACAGGGGGCCCAAGAAAAACTGTTTTTT.

The rearrangement links TRBV20-1 to TRBJ2-1, with D tentatively TRBD1 (5 bases). Between the trimmed V and J ends, which lost 1 base and 3 bases, there was a span of 16 bases. This CDR3 is 16 amino acids long. Germline CDR1 reads DFQATT; CDR2 reads SNEGSKA (reference sequence). The CDR3 DNA reads TGCAGTGCTAGAGTCCAGGGAAAGACTCTCTACAATGAGCAGTTCTTC. Encoded protein: CSARVQGKTLYNEQFF.

The CDR3 sequence: CSASRDPDDEQFF. The CDR3 coding sequence is TGCAGTGCTAGTAGAGACCCGGACGATGAGCAGTTCTTC. V and J are TRBV20-1 and TRBJ2-1; unclear D gene. The CDR3 is 13 residues long. V dropped 3 bases and J dropped 8 bases, with 14 bases sitting between them. Germline-derived CDR1 and CDR2 are DFQATT and SNEGSKA (reference sequence).

This clonotype was counted many times. The chain couples TRBV3-1 to TRBJ2-5; 9 bases line up with TRBD2. Germline lookup yields CDR1 LGHDT and CDR2 YNNKEL (reference sequence). The V gene end was trimmed by 1 base and the J gene end by 5 bases; junction bases not matched to a gene: 5. CDR3 length: 15 residues. The CDR3 loop is CASSQVRGGGETQYF. CDR3 in DNA: TGTGCCAGCAGCCAAGTGCGCGGGGGGGGGGAGACCCAGTACTTC.